The entry that follows covers one T cell receptor beta chain sequence. Its specificity is unknown. This entry belongs to a study of memory CD4+ T cells and cytomegalovirus serostatus. Study background: This sample comes from healthy Belgian adults, about nine CMV seropositive, roughly 22 seronegative.

The data were produced by immunoSEQ multiplex PCR, yet TCRdb's version contains in-frame clones alone and is incomplete. Of fewer than 35,000 clones in the sample, more than 60% were seen once. Single viable CD3+CD4+CD8-CD45RO+ cells were sorted as the memory CD4+ T cells. Serum IgG to CMV pp150, pp28, p38 and p52 defined serostatus. Total CD4+ T cells were enriched by CD4 positive selection. Between the trimmed V and J ends, which lost 4 bases and 5 bases, there was a span of 9 bases. The CDR3 has 14 residues. Germline V gene sequence: CDR1 SNHLY, CDR2 FYNNEI. Overall study results and limits: Suggested: most of the CMV-linked TCR signature lies in CD4+ memory cells.

The chain couples TRBV2 to TRBJ2-6; D assignment may be TRBD1 or TRBD2 (6 bases each). Sequences were obtained from memory CD4+ T cells from blood. The clonotype was recovered from an adult in good health and CMV-seronegative. The CDR3 reads CASSGGARANVLTF. Here the CDR3 DNA reads TGTGCCAGCAGTGGGGGGGCGCGGGCCAACGTCCTGACTTTC.